Below are 11 T cell receptor beta chains sequenced from a single sample in a study of control samples from healthy donors and cancer patients. Profiled with immunoSEQ multiplex PCR; TCRdb holds only in-frame clones, not every one. The table shows fewer than 200,000 clones, with just under 95% occurring only once. The material sequenced was blood. The receptors originated from a man younger than 30 in good health.

This chain connects TRBV6-1 to TRBJ1-5; D ambiguous. Germline loops: CDR1 MNHNS, CDR2 SASEGT. The CDR3 is 17 amino acids. V lost 4 bases, J lost 2 bases, and 18 bases lay in between. CDR3 residues: CASSGTGRLLGNQPQHF. DNA for the CDR3: TGTGCCAGCAGTGGTACGGGCCGTCTTTTAGGCAATCAGCCCCAGCATTTT.

The rearrangement uses TRBV24-1 and TRBJ2-3; 9 nucleotides align to TRBD1. This CDR3 is 18 amino acids long. Trimming removed 1 base from V and 5 bases from J; junction bases left unmatched: 12. Germline loops: CDR1 KGHDR, CDR2 SFDVKD. CDR3 nucleotides: TGTGCCACCAGTGATTTATCCGGCACAGGGGGCGCGGAAGATACGCAGTATTTT. Translation: CATSDLSGTGGAEDTQYF.

This chain connects TRBV18 to TRBJ1-2; D not certain. Per germline, CDR1 KGHSH and CDR2 LQKENI. The CDR3 spans 15 residues. Trimming removed 0 bases from V and 5 bases from J, with 13 bases in between. CDR3 bases: TGTGCCAGCTCACCACCGTCGACGGGGAGTTATGGCTACACCTTC. This gives the protein CASSPPSTGSYGYTF.

The gene calls are TRBV5-1 and TRBJ1-2; D not certain. The V gene's germline CDR1 is SGHRS and CDR2 YFSETQ. The length of the CDR3 is 14 residues. The V gene lost 1 base and the J gene lost 5 bases, with 12 bases spanning the gap. The CDR3 nucleotides read TGCGCCAGCAGCTTGAGCGGGATCTCGTATGGCTACACCTTC. It translates to CASSLSGISYGYTF. The entire variable domain, with the rest obtained from reference TRBV5-1 and TRBJ1-2, is as follows: KAGVTQTPRYLIKTRGQQVTLSCSPISGHRSVSWYQQTPGQGLQFLFEYFSETQRNKGNFPGRFSGRQFSNSRSEMNVSTLELGDSALYLCASSLSGISYGYTFGSGTRLTVV.

The rearrangement links TRBV18 to TRBJ1-1; D might be TRBD1 (5 bases). The V and J ends lost 6 bases and 2 bases respectively, with 7 bases between them. Germline-derived CDR1 and CDR2 are KGHSH and LQKENI. There are 12 residues in the CDR3. The CDR3 bases are TGTGCCAGCTCGACAGAAAACACTGAAGCTTTCTTT. It yields the protein CASSTENTEAFF.

The chain joins TRBV5-1 to TRBJ2-1; 9 positions match TRBD1. The germline gives CDR1 SGHRS, CDR2 YFSETQ. The CDR3 spans 17 residues. Unmatched junction bases numbered 8, after V lost 4 bases and J lost 0 bases. CDR3 DNA: TGCGCCAGCAGCACCCGGGACAGGGATCGCTCCTACAATGAGCAGTTCTTC. It yields the protein CASSTRDRDRSYNEQFF.

This chain joins TRBV24-1 and TRBJ2-3; D perhaps matches TRBD2 (6 bases). Per the germline V gene, CDR1 is KGHDR and CDR2 is SFDVKD. The CDR3 contains 15 residues. Deletions cut 6 bases from V and 3 bases from J, with 15 bases between. The CDR3 reads CATSQPGLGTDTQYF. Written as DNA, the CDR3 is TGTGCCACCAGTCAGCCGGGACTGGGAACAGATACGCAGTATTTT.

The chain has TRBV4-1 and TRBJ1-4; D unclear. This CDR3 comprises 16 residues. Germline V gives CDR1 MGHRA, CDR2 YSYEKL. The V end lost 1 base, the J end lost 5 bases, and 14 bases lay between the germline ends. The CDR3 loop is CASSQVGGSGNEKLFF. The CDR3 nucleotides read TGCGCCAGCAGCCAAGTGGGCGGCAGTGGAAATGAAAAACTGTTTTTT.

This chain uses TRBV10-2 with TRBJ2-1; D may be TRBD1 (6 bases). CDR3 length: 14 amino acids. Trimming left V 8 bases short and J 9 bases short, with 20 bases between. Germline loops: CDR1 WSHSY, CDR2 SAAADI. The CDR3 reads CASSGQTADGEQFF. The CDR3 DNA is TGCGCCAGCTCCGGACAGACGGCAGATGGTGAGCAGTTCTTC.

This clone was found a few times. The chain carries TRBV30 and TRBJ1-6, with D perhaps matching TRBD1 (5 bases). V was clipped by 5 bases and J by 6 bases, with 11 bases between them. Germline V gene sequence: CDR1 GTSNPN, CDR2 SVGIG (reference sequence). The CDR3 spans 13 residues. CDR3 coding DNA: TGTGCCTGGGCCAGGGCCCCTAATTCACCCCTCCACTTT. Translated: CAWARAPNSPLHF.

CDR3: CASSPTAVGGAQETQYF. The CDR3 bases are TGTGCCAGCTCACCTACGGCGGTGGGCGGGGCTCAAGAGACCCAGTACTTC. The chain links TRBV18 to TRBJ2-5; weak D call: TRBD2 (6 bases). The CDR3 is made up of 17 amino acids. CDR1 is KGHSH and CDR2 is LQKENI in the germline V gene. Trimming removed 3 bases from V and 2 bases from J, with 19 bases in between.